This T cell receptor (beta chain) was sequenced during a study of identifying expanded T cells in peripheral blood. Study-level results: Across healthy donors, higher total template counts meant significantly greater approximately 2-week count variance.

TCRdb keeps only in-frame clones here, not all; method: immunoSEQ multiplex PCR. The sample holds around 85,000 clones, around 90% seen once. This CDR3 has 13 residues. Germline CDR1 is SGHTA and CDR2 is FQGNSA. Trimming cost V 5 bases and J 7 bases; bases outside gene matches: 7. In this sample, this clone turned up a few times. Its specificity is unknown. During the collection period, no donor immune events like infections were recorded. This chain links TRBV7-2 with TRBJ2-7; 8 bases fit TRBD1. The TCR was taken from a person aged 18 to 70 in good health. Material: blood. The CDR3 coding sequence is TGTGCCAGCAGCCCGGACAGGGTAGGGGAGCAGTACTTC. Translating gives CASSPDRVGEQYF. Based on the CDR3 plus reference TRBV7-2 and TRBJ2-7, the full variable domain is GAGVSQSPSNKVTEKGKDVELRCDPISGHTALYWYRQSLGQGLEFLIYFQGNSAPDKSGLPSDRFSAERTGGSVSTLTIQRTQQEDSAVYLCASSPDRVGEQYFGPGTRLTVT.